Below, 3 T cell receptor beta chains from the same sample are listed, as sequenced in a study of Ad26.COV2.S vaccination and SARS-CoV-2 variants. Documented treatment: around 19 received Ad26.COV2.S at low or high dose, single or two shots; roughly five received placebo; per-sample allocation not given. On day 63 after the first injection, vaccine and placebo recipients gave samples. Generated by immunoSEQ multiplex PCR, the TCRdb table keeps only in-frame clones and is missing some. The sample holds under 500,000 clones; 92% are singletons and the top ten take under 2%. Sample: peripheral blood, taken in a trial of Ad26.COV2.S vaccine versus placebo. Receptor source: a person aged 18 to 59 who received the Ad26.COV2.S COVID-19 vaccine or a placebo.

The gene calls are TRBV28 and TRBJ2-3, with D perhaps TRBD2 (5 bases). The CDR3 extends over 15 amino acids. Trimming cost V 6 bases and J 2 bases, with 15 bases left between them. In germline, CDR1 is MDHEN, CDR2 SYDVKM. The chain's CDR3 is CASSSIRGNTDTQYF. The CDR3 DNA follows: TGTGCCAGCAGCTCTATAAGAGGGAACACAGATACGCAGTATTTT. The full variable domain, completed using reference TRBV28 and TRBJ2-3, is DVKVTQSSRYLVKRTGEKVFLECVQDMDHENMFWYRQDPGLGLRLIYFSYDVKMKEKGDIPEGYSVSREKKERFSLILESASTNQTSMYLCASSSIRGNTDTQYFGPGTRLTVL.

Of note for this clone: Other DNA sequences in the same sample also yield this CDR3. V gene TRBV5-1 combines with J gene TRBJ1-1, with D possibly being TRBD1 (5 bases). The CDR3 is made up of 13 amino acids. V lost 3 bases and J 1 base, leaving 7 bases between the germline ends. Germline V CDR1 and CDR2: SGHRS, YFSETQ. This CDR3 reads CASSSGQNTEAFF. The CDR3 DNA reads as TGCGCCAGCAGCTCTGGACAGAACACTGAAGCTTTCTTT.

CDR3 DNA sequence: TGTGCCAGCAAGGCCACGGGACACACCTACGAGCAGTACTTC. Translating gives CASKATGHTYEQYF. This chain links TRBV2 with TRBJ2-7; weak D call: TRBD1 (6 bases). The CDR3 runs to 14 residues. V lost 7 bases and J lost 2, with 15 bases in between. Germline loops: CDR1 SNHLY, CDR2 FYNNEI.